What follows is one TCR beta chain and its context. With a J-beta primer mix and a sample-barcoded 5' primer, a second PCR ran about 7 to 12 cycles. The authors tagged each cDNA molecule using a template-switch adaptor with 12 random nucleotides. TCRdb redid the calling of the 5' RACE reads with MiXCR, one entry per CDR3 protein. The sample includes 800,000 to 950,000 distinct CDR3 sequences, roughly 35% of them seen just once. Per sample, extraction of total RNA gave at least 5 micrograms in every case. Germline values: CDR1 MDHEN, CDR2 SYDVKM. Trimming removed 7 bases from V and 1 base from J; junction bases left unmatched: 12. The CDR3 has 17 amino acids. This sample stems from a study of blood T cells in healthy people across ages.

Sequenced: blood. The chain has TRBV28 and TRBJ2-3, with 9 bases that match TRBD2. This receptor was obtained from a man between 18 and 35 years old in good health. The CDR3 protein is CASTLGGIAGGTDTQYF. The CDR3 nucleotides are TGTGCCAGCACACTCGGAGGGATAGCGGGGGGCACAGATACGCAGTATTTT.